This T cell receptor beta chain was identified during a study of blood T cells in healthy people across ages. Overall study findings and caveats: Among long-lived donors, naive CD4+ cells were more numerous and diversity higher than in aged donors.

Combining a sample-barcoded 5' primer with a J-beta primer mix, a second PCR ran for roughly 7 to 12 cycles. From the 5' RACE reads, TCRdb called clonotypes with MiXCR, one entry per CDR3 protein. Altogether hundreds of thousands of distinct CDR3 sequences are present, about 50% being singletons, with the ten largest covering approximately 12%. This clonotype occurred once. Antigen: not known. Germline CDR1 reads MDHEN; CDR2 reads SYDVKM. The V end lost 4 bases, the J end lost 5 bases, and 19 bases lay between the germline ends. CDR3 length: 16 residues. This sequence joins TRBV28 and TRBJ2-3, with D perhaps TRBD2 (6 bases). Sequencing input: blood. The TCR comes from a woman of 80 years or more in good health. CDR3 bases: TGTGCCAGCAGTTCCCGTGGGACTGGCGGAGTAGATACGCAGTATTTT. Protein: CASSSRGTGGVDTQYF.